This TCR beta chain was profiled in a study of T-cell reconstitution after alpha-beta-depleted transplantation in children. As it was prepared, the TCRbeta library received unique molecular identifiers. Using its own MiXCR run on the PCR reads, TCRdb lists one record per CDR3 protein. Counted here are 140,000 or so distinct CDR3 sequences, around 10% occurring once; the ten biggest clones make up 15% to 20%. This clonotype was seen repeatedly, ten times or more. Its antigen is unknown. Study results and caveats: About two months after transplant, alpha-beta T cells reportedly came from several hundred expanded graft clones. Some patients' high day-60 TCRbeta diversity was traced to surviving recipient T cells and thymic progenitors. Once a year had passed after transplant, T-cell counts and diversity came mostly from newly produced T cells.

The germline V gene has CDR1 SSHAT and CDR2 FNYEAQ (reference sequence). The CDR3 runs 15 residues. V lost 2 bases to trimming and J lost 5 bases; unmatched junction nucleotides: 3. This rearrangement joins TRBV7-7 to TRBJ2-1, with 10 positions matching TRBD2. The specimen was PBMCs, mostly from graft donor cells, collected 180 days after TCRalphabeta/CD19-depleted stem cell transplant. This receptor was obtained from a female patient aged 2-9 years who had a stem cell transplant for congenital amegakaryocytic thrombocytopenia, so the T cells may come from the graft donor. The CDR3 reads CASSLHLAGDNEQFF. DNA for the CDR3: TGTGCCAGCAGCTTACATCTAGCGGGGGACAATGAGCAGTTCTTC.